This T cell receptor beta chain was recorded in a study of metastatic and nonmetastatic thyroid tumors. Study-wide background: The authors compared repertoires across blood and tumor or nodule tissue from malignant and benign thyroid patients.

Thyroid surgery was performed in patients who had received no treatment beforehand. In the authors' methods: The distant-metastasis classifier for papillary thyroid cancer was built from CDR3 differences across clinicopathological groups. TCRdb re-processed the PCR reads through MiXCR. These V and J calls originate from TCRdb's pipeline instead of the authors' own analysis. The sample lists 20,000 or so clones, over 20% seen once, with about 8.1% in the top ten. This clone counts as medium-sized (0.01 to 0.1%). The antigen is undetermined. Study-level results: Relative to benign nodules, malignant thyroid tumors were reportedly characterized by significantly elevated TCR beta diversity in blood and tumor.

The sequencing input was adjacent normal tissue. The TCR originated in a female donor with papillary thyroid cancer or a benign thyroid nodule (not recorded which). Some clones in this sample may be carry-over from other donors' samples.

The CDR3 DNA follows: TGTGCCAGTAGTACACAGGGTCTATTGGGCTATGGCTACACCTTC. Translating gives CASSTQGLLGYGYTF. This chain joins TRBV19 and TRBJ1-2; maybe TRBD1 (6 bases). V was shortened by 4 bases and J by 4 bases, with 16 bases between the two germline ends. CDR1 LNHDA and CDR2 SQIVND come from the germline V gene (reference sequence). The CDR3 has 15 amino acids.